The 6 T cell receptor beta chains below come from one sample, sequenced in a study of neurological immune-mediated disorders. A single record per CDR3 protein comes from TCRdb applying MiXCR to the 5' RACE reads. The sample carries tens of thousands of distinct CDR3 sequences, over 15% recorded once. The sequenced sample was PBMCs. These receptors all come from a woman aged 40 to 50 in good health.

The table lists this clonotype with many counts. V gene TRBV5-1 combines with J gene TRBJ1-1; D is possibly TRBD1 (5 bases). The ends were cut back, 3 bases at V and 12 bases at J, with 21 bases in the middle. Germline V gives CDR1 SGHRS, CDR2 YFSETQ. The length of the CDR3 is 14 residues. The CDR3 DNA is TGCGCCAGCAGCTCCCCCGAGGAGGGGACGGCTACTTTCTTT. It codes for CASSSPEEGTATFF.

This clonotype was recorded at least ten times. The chain joins TRBV7-8 to TRBJ2-1; possibly TRBD1 for D (6 bases). Germline V lookup: CDR1 SGHVS, CDR2 FQNEAQ. The CDR3 loop spans 15 amino acids. Trimming took 6 bases from V and 0 from J, leaving 12 bases between them. In DNA, the CDR3 is TGTGCCAGCAGTTTACAGGGTAGCTCCTACAATGAGCAGTTCTTC. Residues: CASSLQGSSYNEQFF.

This clonotype is a singleton in its sample. One end of the junction fails to match germline, which may point to a read error. This chain connects TRBV20-1 to TRBJ2-7; 10 bases match TRBD1. CDR3 size: 13 residues. CDR1 DFQATT and CDR2 SNEGSKA come from the germline V gene (reference sequence). CDR3 bases: TGCAGTGATAGAACGGACAGGGGGGGATGGCAGTACTTC. Translation gives CSDRTDRGGWQYF.

This clonotype has ten or more counts. This sequence joins TRBV7-2 and TRBJ2-2, with D hard to call. The germline V gene encodes CDR1 SGHTA and CDR2 FQGNSA. V lost 1 base, J lost 6 bases, and 6 bases lay in between. The CDR3 has 13 amino acids. The chain's CDR3 is CASSLDRSGELFF. The CDR3 DNA is TGTGCCAGCAGCTTAGACCGATCCGGGGAGCTGTTTTTT. The full variable domain, completed using reference TRBV7-2 and TRBJ2-2, is GAGVSQSPSNKVTEKGKDVELRCDPISGHTALYWYRQSLGQGLEFLIYFQGNSAPDKSGLPSDRFSAERTGGSVSTLTIQRTQQEDSAVYLCASSLDRSGELFFGEGSRLTVL.

This clonotype was recorded many times. The rearrangement joins TRBV4-3 to TRBJ2-1; D not resolved. This CDR3 region has 15 residues. Germline CDR1 and CDR2: LGHNA and YSLEER. The ends were cut back, 0 bases at V and 5 bases at J, with 11 bases in the middle. The CDR3 sequence: CASSQDSKSDNEQFF. The CDR3 nucleotides are TGCGCCAGCAGCCAAGATTCGAAGTCGGACAATGAGCAGTTCTTC.

The rearrangement links TRBV29-1 to TRBJ2-3; D not resolved. CDR1 SQVTM and CDR2 ANQGSEA come from the germline V gene. V was pared by 0 bases and J by 7 bases, with 14 bases between. The CDR3 length is 14 residues. As DNA, the CDR3 is TGCAGCGTTGAAGATATTGATGAGACTTATACGCAGTATTTT. This translates into CSVEDIDETYTQYF.